The rows below give T cell receptor beta chains drawn from one sample of a study of beta chain features in type 1 diabetes. Using immunoSEQ multiplex PCR, the repertoire was profiled, and TCRdb retains in-frame clones only, with some absent. The sample contains 360,000 or so clones, about 20% of which appear only once. Sequenced sample: naive CD4+ T cells from blood. Receptors were obtained from a woman aged 18-29 years in good health. The CDR3 runs from the conserved cysteine through the conserved F or W. D genes are given only for firm matches. Clone size appears in some rows only: once, few, many, or a class for an expanded clone.

clone size,V gene,D gene,J gene,CDR3 DNA,CDR3 protein
NA,TRBV5-6,TRBD1,TRBJ2-7,TGTGCCAGCAGCCCGGGACAGTTAAACGAGCAGTACTTC,CASSPGQLNEQYF
few,TRBV5-1,TRBD1,TRBJ2-3,TGCGCCAGCAGCTTGGGCCGACAGGGGACGAGTTCAGATACGCAGTATTTT,CASSLGRQGTSSDTQYF
NA,TRBV2,NA,TRBJ2-2,TGTGCCAGCATCTCGGGGGGCACTAACTGGGAGCTGTTTTTT,CASISGGTNWELFF
NA,TRBV7-9,NA,TRBJ1-4,TGTGCCAGCAGCTACAGCCCGGGGTGGACTAATGAAAAACTGTTTTTT,CASSYSPGWTNEKLFF
NA,TRBV6-5,TRBD1,TRBJ2-3,TGTGCCAGCAGTACAGGGGACAGGCCGCAGTATTTT,CASSTGDRPQYF
NA,TRBV10-3,NA,TRBJ1-6,TGTGCCATCAGTGATGGGGGGTCCTCACCCCTCCACTTT,CAISDGGSSPLHF
few,TRBV4-1,TRBD2,TRBJ2-5,TGCGCCAGCAGCCAAAAGGAGCGGGGGGGTCCACGGGGACAAGAGACCCAGTACTTC,CASSQKERGGPRGQETQYF
NA,TRBV5-4,NA,TRBJ1-1,TGTGCCAGCAGCTTAGCAAGGGGCCCGAACACTGAAGCTTTCTTT,CASSLARGPNTEAFF
few,TRBV30,TRBD2,TRBJ2-1,TGTGCCTGGAGTGTATTGGTGGCTAGCGGGAGGCCAGAGCAGTTCTTC,CAWSVLVASGRPEQFF
few,TRBV4-3,TRBD1,TRBJ2-7,TGCGCCAGCAGCCACGACAGGGCCTACGAGCAGTACTTC,CASSHDRAYEQYF
NA,TRBV30,TRBD2,TRBJ2-7,TGTGCCTGGAGTCAGGGACTAAAAGCGGGAGGTATCCACGAGCAGTACTTC,CAWSQGLKAGGIHEQYF